This TCR beta chain was profiled in a study of cytomegalovirus exposure and HLA in healthy donors. The overall study: Most genotyped donors, 65% to 85% of fewer than 400, had Caucasian-associated genetic ancestry.

The primer mix had 60 Vbeta and 13 Jbeta primers. Sequencing used immunoSEQ multiplex PCR; TCRdb keeps in-frame clones, though not all of them. The sample carries about 150,000 clones, approximately 80% recorded once. Concerning this clone: No antigen is known for it.

The CDR3 contains 15 residues. Germline V gives CDR1 MNHNY, CDR2 SVGAGI (reference sequence). V gave up 6 bases and J gave up 7 bases; unmatched junction bases: 6. Notes on the study in general: Analysis was performed later, and it showed HLA-associated TCR beta chains to be more clonally expanded than equally common others.

The sample taken for sequencing was PBMCs. The TCR originated in a woman between 40 and 55 years old in good health and CMV-seropositive. The rearrangement uses TRBV6-6 and TRBJ2-1; 13 bases match TRBD2. CDR3 DNA: TGTGCCAGCAGCAAGGGGACTAGCGGGGAAAATGAGCAGTTCTTC. Translating gives CASSKGTSGENEQFF.